This is a list of T cell receptor beta chains from one sample in a study of blood T cell repertoires in COVID-19. Libraries were prepared by immunoSEQ multiplex PCR; TCRdb keeps only in-frame clonotypes and omits some of them. The top ten clones hold roughly a tenth of a sample with 300,000 to 350,000 clones, approximately 88% of them seen once. Specimen: peripheral blood. The receptors shown here come from a man aged 25-45 years with COVID-19, enrolled during active disease. Both conserved end residues are part of each CDR3. Each record gives: J gene, V gene, CDR3 protein.

>TRBJ2-6|TRBV7-2
CASSSTDRAVSGANVLTF
>TRBJ1-2|TRBV7-9
CASSLFGTRANYGYTF
>TRBJ2-7|TRBV28
CASTGTSGSLYEQYF
>TRBJ2-2|TRBV7-3
CASSLIGARTGRTGELFF
>TRBJ2-1|TRBV19
CASSRGAPNFQFF
>TRBJ2-1|TRBV7-9
CASHSGGPPLYNEQFF
>TRBJ1-2|TRBV6-1
CASSRDRPLYGYTF
>TRBJ1-6|TRBV5-1
CASSLIARGAYNSPLHF
>TRBJ2-7|TRBV7-9
CASSLLEASYEQYF
>TRBJ2-2|TRBV6-2/TRBV6-3
CASSYKTSGGHYTGELFF
>TRBJ1-1|TRBV9
CASSATEGANTEAFF
>TRBJ2-3|TRBV6-5
CASRLTGGRTDTQYF
>TRBJ1-1|TRBV18
CASSPTPGWGNTEAFF
>TRBJ1-1|TRBV27
CASSYDSSNTEAFF
>TRBJ2-5|TRBV9
CASSPRTGGATQYF
>TRBJ1-5|TRBV4-3
CASSSQAVPGFNQPQHF
>TRBJ2-2|TRBV6-5
CASGSGIRAGELFF
>TRBJ2-4|TRBV7-9
CASSLSENIQYF
>TRBJ2-3|TRBV5-5
CASSTRVQGANTDTQYF
>TRBJ2-7|TRBV27
CAAGSSGGTSYEQYF
>TRBJ2-5|TRBV28
CASSGQGSIETQYF
>TRBJ2-1|TRBV10-3
CAISEFGTRDNEQFF
>TRBJ2-5|TRBV29-1
CSVEGTGLNGIQYF
>TRBJ2-1|TRBV19
CASSIESGAAYNEQFF
>TRBJ2-2|TRBV7-3
CASSLGDRFTGELFF
>TRBJ2-7|TRBV2
CASGGLAGGAYEQYF
>TRBJ1-5|TRBV6-1
CASSGQVLEPQHF
>TRBJ2-3|TRBV7-3
CATSRGRTDTQYF
>TRBJ1-3|TRBV28
CASSGGGTSGNTIYF
>TRBJ2-3|TRBV28
CASSLAGSGSTDTQYF
>TRBJ1-5|TRBV4-3
CASSPSLASNQPQHF
>TRBJ2-2|TRBV12-5
CASGPGTGALTFSNTGELFF
>TRBJ1-1|TRBV7-8
CASSQKRLNTEAFF
>TRBJ1-6|TRBV2
CASYLGFTGASSYNSPLHF
>TRBJ2-1|TRBV3-1/TRBV3-2
CASSQTIRGWDSVHEQFF
>TRBJ1-4|TRBV5-6
CASSFDRDRGFEKLFF
>TRBJ2-2|TRBV2
CASSPNRGRTGELFF
>TRBJ2-2|TRBV15
CATSTLRQGAAGELFF
>TRBJ2-1|TRBV2
CASSEDSGGYNEQFF
>TRBJ1-3|TRBV6-5
CASSLRGLGNTIYF
>TRBJ2-7|TRBV12-3/TRBV12-4
CASSGYWSYEQYF